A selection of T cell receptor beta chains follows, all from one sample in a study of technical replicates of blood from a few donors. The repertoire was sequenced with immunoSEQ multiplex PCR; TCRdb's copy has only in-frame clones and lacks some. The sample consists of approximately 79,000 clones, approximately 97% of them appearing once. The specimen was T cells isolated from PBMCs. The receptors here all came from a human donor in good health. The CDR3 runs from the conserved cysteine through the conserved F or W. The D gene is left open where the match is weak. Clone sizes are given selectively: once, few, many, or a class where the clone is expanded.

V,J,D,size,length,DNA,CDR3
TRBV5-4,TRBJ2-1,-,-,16,TGTGCCAGCAGCTTAGTTCTCGAGGTAGGAGGCAATGAGCAGTTCTTC,CASSLVLEVGGNEQFF
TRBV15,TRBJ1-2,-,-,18,TGTGCCACCAGGGCTACCGATGGACACAAAAAAGTTAACTATGGCTACACCTTC,CATRATDGHKKVNYGYTF
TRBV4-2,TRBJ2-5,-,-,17,TGTGCCAGCAGCCAATCAATCCGGAGAGGGGGACAAGAGACCCAGTACTTC,CASSQSIRRGGQETQYF
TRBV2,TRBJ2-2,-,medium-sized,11,TGTGCCAGTCAAAACACCGGGGAGCTGTTTTTT,CASQNTGELFF
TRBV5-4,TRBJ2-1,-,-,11,TGTGCCAGCGAGAAGGGGTCTGAGCAGTTCTTC,CASEKGSEQFF
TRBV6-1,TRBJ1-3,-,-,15,TGTGCCAGCCTCCGGGGAGGCGGATCTGGAAACACCATATATTTT,CASLRGGGSGNTIYF
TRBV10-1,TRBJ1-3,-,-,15,TGCGCCAGCAGTGATCCGAGAAGCTCTGGAAACACCATATATTTT,CASSDPRSSGNTIYF
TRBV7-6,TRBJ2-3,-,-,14,TGTGCCAGCAGCCCATCGGGAATCACAGATACGCAGTATTTT,CASSPSGITDTQYF
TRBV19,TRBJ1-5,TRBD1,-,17,TGTGCCAGTAGTGGCTCACAGGGGGCGCGGGGCAATCAGCCCCAGCATTTT,CASSGSQGARGNQPQHF
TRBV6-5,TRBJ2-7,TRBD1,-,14,TGTGCCAGCAGGTACCGGGACAGTCCCTACGAGCAGTACTTC,CASRYRDSPYEQYF
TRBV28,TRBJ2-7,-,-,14,TGTGCCAGCAGTCGCAGGGTGAGCTCCTACGAGCAGTACTTC,CASSRRVSSYEQYF